This T cell receptor beta chain derives from a study of blood T cell repertoires in COVID-19. In the study overall: Sample material is recorded as cDNA or gDNA derived from T cells, B-cell-depleted T cells, or PBMCs.

Sequenced by immunoSEQ multiplex PCR; TCRdb stores in-frame clones only, minus some. The table lists approximately 51,000 clones, approximately 85% of them singletons, with 14% in the top ten. The CDR3 has 16 amino acids. Losses at the gene ends were 0 bases for V and 4 bases for J; bases not matched to a gene: 7. Per the germline V gene, CDR1 is SNHLY and CDR2 is FYNNEI. The chain combines TRBV2 with TRBJ2-5; 8 bases are a match to TRBD2. The receptor was derived from a human donor in a cohort sampled during active COVID-19. Sequenced: peripheral blood. CDR3 DNA: TGTGCCAGCAGTGAAGCGGCCGGGGGGGCCGGAGAGACCCAGTACTTC. Encoded protein: CASSEAAGGAGETQYF.